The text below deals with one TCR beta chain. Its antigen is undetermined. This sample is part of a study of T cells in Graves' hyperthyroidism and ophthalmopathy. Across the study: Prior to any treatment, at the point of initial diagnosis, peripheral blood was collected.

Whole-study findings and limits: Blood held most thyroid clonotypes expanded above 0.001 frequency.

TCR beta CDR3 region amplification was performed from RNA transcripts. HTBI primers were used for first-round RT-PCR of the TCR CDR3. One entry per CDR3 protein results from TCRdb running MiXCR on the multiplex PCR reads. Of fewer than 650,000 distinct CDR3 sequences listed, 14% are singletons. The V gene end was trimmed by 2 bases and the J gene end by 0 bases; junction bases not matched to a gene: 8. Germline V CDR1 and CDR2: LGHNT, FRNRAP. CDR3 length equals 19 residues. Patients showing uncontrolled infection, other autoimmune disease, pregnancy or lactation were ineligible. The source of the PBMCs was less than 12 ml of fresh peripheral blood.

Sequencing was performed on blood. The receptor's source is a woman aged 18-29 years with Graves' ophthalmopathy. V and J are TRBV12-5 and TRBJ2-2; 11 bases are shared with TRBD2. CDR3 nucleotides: TGTGCTAGTGGTTTGATACTAGCGGGAGCCGGAACGAACACCGGGGAGCTGTTTTTT. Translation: CASGLILAGAGTNTGELFF.